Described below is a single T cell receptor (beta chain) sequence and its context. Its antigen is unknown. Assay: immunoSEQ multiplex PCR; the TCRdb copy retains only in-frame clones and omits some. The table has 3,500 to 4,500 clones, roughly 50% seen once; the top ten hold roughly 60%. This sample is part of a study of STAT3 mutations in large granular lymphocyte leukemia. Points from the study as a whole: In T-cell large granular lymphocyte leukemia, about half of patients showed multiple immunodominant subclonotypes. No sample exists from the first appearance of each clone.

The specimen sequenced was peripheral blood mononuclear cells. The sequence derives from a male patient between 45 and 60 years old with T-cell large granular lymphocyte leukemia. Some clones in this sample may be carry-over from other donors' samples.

In DNA, the CDR3 is TGTGCCAGCAGCCCCAGCGGGAGATCGTACAATGAGCAGTTCTTC. Translation: CASSPSGRSYNEQFF. J is TRBJ2-1 and V is TRBV27, with 8 positions matching TRBD2. The germline V gene has CDR1 MNHEY and CDR2 SMNVEV (reference sequence). CDR3 size: 15 residues. V lost 6 bases and J lost 4; bases outside the gene matches: 8.